The 20 T cell receptor beta chains in this list originate from one sample, sequenced in a study of identical twins. TCRdb called the 5' RACE reads again in MiXCR, with one record for every CDR3 protein. The sample comprises 400,000 to 600,000 distinct CDR3 sequences, approximately 20% of which are singletons, and around 0.47% rests with the top ten. The same data also went into a second study, on yellow fever vaccine responses in identical twins.

The sequenced sample was CD4+ T cells sorted from blood. The receptors were sampled from a woman between 18 and 29 years old in good health.

The genes are TRBV25-1 and TRBJ2-7, with D perhaps TRBD2 (6 bases). The length of the CDR3 is 15 residues. Germline V gives CDR1 MGHDK, CDR2 SYGVNS. V was cut by 2 bases and J by 4 bases, with 15 bases left in between. The CDR3 DNA sequence: TGTGCCAGCAGTGAAATTTCCGGGAGTCTGTACGAGCAGTACTTC. This sequence encodes CASSEISGSLYEQYF.

V usage is TRBV20-1 and J usage is TRBJ2-1; 8 bases agree with TRBD1. Unmatched junction bases numbered 5, after V lost 3 bases and J lost 4 bases. The V gene's germline CDR1 is DFQATT and CDR2 SNEGSKA (reference sequence). CDR3 length equals 14 residues. The CDR3 DNA reads TGCAGTGCTAGCCGGACAGGGTCGTACAATGAGCAGTTCTTC. Protein: CSASRTGSYNEQFF.

This clonotype was counted a few times. The J gene is TRBJ1-5, the V gene TRBV29-1; TRBD1 aligns across 8 bases. Germline V gene lookup returns CDR1 SQVTM and CDR2 ANQGSEA. With V trimmed by 6 bases and J by 3 bases, 4 bases remained unmatched. The CDR3 consists of 13 residues. Here the CDR3 DNA reads TGCAGCGTGCAGGGGGCGTCCAATCAGCCCCAGCATTTT. Amino acids: CSVQGASNQPQHF.

There are a few counts of this clonotype. V usage is TRBV10-3 and J usage is TRBJ1-5; D gene unclear. Trimming took off 3 bases at V and 0 bases at J, with 6 bases between the two ends. This CDR3 is 14 amino acids long. From germline, CDR1 is ENHRY and CDR2 SYGVKD. DNA of the CDR3: TGTGCCATCAGTGAACTGTATAGCAATCAGCCCCAGCATTTT. Residues: CAISELYSNQPQHF.

In its sample, this clonotype was seen a few times. The V call is TRBV7-8, the J call TRBJ1-1, with TRBD1 matching over 9 bases. CDR3 length equals 13 residues. With 5 bases clipped from V and 7 bases from J, the junction kept 5 bases outside the gene matches. The V gene's germline CDR1 is SGHVS and CDR2 FQNEAQ. In nucleotides, the CDR3 is TGTGCCAGCAGCATACTGGGACAGGGTGAAGCTTTCTTT. The encoded protein is CASSILGQGEAFF.

This clonotype was observed at least ten times. The chain carries TRBV4-2 and TRBJ2-2, with 11 bases fitting TRBD2. Germline V gene data show CDR1 as LGHNA and CDR2 as YNFKEQ. The length of the CDR3 is 18 residues. V shed 0 bases, J shed 5 bases, and the junction held 8 bases outside the gene matches. CDR3 DNA sequence: TGTGCCAGCAGCCAAGAGCCCGCTAGCGGGGGGATAACCGGGGAGCTGTTTTTT. It specifies CASSQEPASGGITGELFF.

This clonotype was seen ten or more times. The rearrangement joins TRBV5-1 to TRBJ2-1; D is unclear. Trimming stripped 2 bases from V and 10 bases from J, with 10 bases between. Per the germline V gene, CDR1 is SGHRS and CDR2 is YFSETQ. The CDR3 consists of 12 residues. CDR3 residues: CASSFRVYEQFF. DNA of the CDR3: TGCGCCAGCAGCTTCCGGGTATACGAGCAGTTCTTC. The whole variable domain, filled in from reference TRBV5-1 and TRBJ2-1, reads KAGVTQTPRYLIKTRGQQVTLSCSPISGHRSVSWYQQTPGQGLQFLFEYFSETQRNKGNFPGRFSGRQFSNSRSEMNVSTLELGDSALYLCASSFRVYEQFFGPGTRLTVL.

This clonotype has a handful of counts. The chain couples TRBV10-2 to TRBJ2-3, with 13 bases fitting TRBD2. Germline V gene lookup returns CDR1 WSHSY and CDR2 SAAADI. V lost 0 bases and J lost 3; bases outside the gene matches: 0. The CDR3 is made up of 16 amino acids. The DNA for the CDR3 is TGCGCCAGCAGTGAGTCGGGACTAGCGGGGACAGATACGCAGTATTTT. Translation: CASSESGLAGTDTQYF.

The J gene is TRBJ1-5, the V gene TRBV19; 9 bases agree with TRBD1. There are 14 residues in the CDR3. Germline CDR1 reads LNHDA; CDR2 reads SQIVND (reference sequence). V dropped 7 bases and J dropped 2; count of bases not matched to a gene: 3. The CDR3 coding sequence is TGTGCCAGTAACAGGGACAGGGGCAATCAGCCCCAGCATTTT. Residues: CASNRDRGNQPQHF.

This clonotype was found many times. The chain recombines TRBV28 with TRBJ2-2; the match to TRBD2 covers 7 bases. The V segment lost 6 bases and the J segment 8 bases; nucleotides outside the gene matches: 6. The CDR3 spans 13 residues. Germline V gene data show CDR1 as MDHEN and CDR2 as SYDVKM. The CDR3 spells CASSRPGGGELFF. CDR3 nucleotide sequence: TGTGCCAGCAGCCGCCCGGGGGGTGGGGAGCTGTTTTTT. Complete variable domain (other parts from reference TRBV28 and TRBJ2-2): DVKVTQSSRYLVKRTGEKVFLECVQDMDHENMFWYRQDPGLGLRLIYFSYDVKMKEKGDIPEGYSVSREKKERFSLILESASTNQTSMYLCASSRPGGGELFFGEGSRLTVL.

V is TRBV23-1 and J is TRBJ2-4; no clear D. TRBV23-1 is known as an ORF, though its function is uncertain. The CDR3 is 16 amino acids. Trimming shortened V by 3 bases and J by 7 bases, and 19 bases separated the two germline ends. The CDR3 is CASSHCTGPLTNIQYF. For the CDR3, the DNA is TGCGCCAGCAGTCACTGCACGGGCCCCCTAACCAACATTCAGTACTTC.

In this sample, this clonotype turned up a few times. The rearrangement joins TRBV20-1 to TRBJ2-1; D is perhaps TRBD1 or TRBD2 (5 bases each). The germline V gene encodes CDR1 DFQATT and CDR2 SNEGSKA (reference sequence). Trimming removed 6 bases from V and 0 bases from J, with 6 bases in between. The CDR3 is 12 amino acids. CDR3 in amino acids: CSAGDSYNEQFF. CDR3 DNA sequence: TGCAGTGCGGGGGACTCCTACAATGAGCAGTTCTTC.

This clonotype was recorded a few times. The DNA for the CDR3 is TGTGCCAGCAGCCAAGATTACTTGACGGGGCGCAGGGGCAATGAGCAGTTCTTC. The encoded protein is CASSQDYLTGRRGNEQFF. This sequence joins TRBV3-1 and TRBJ2-1; possibly TRBD1 for D (6 bases). CDR3 length equals 18 residues. The germline V gene encodes CDR1 LGHDT and CDR2 YNNKEL (reference sequence). V was clipped by 0 bases and J by 6 bases, with 21 bases between them.

This chain joins TRBV11-2 and TRBJ1-2; 7 nucleotides match TRBD1. The length of the CDR3 is 14 residues. CDR1 is SGHAT, CDR2 FQNNGV, per germline. J was trimmed by 7 bases and V by 4 bases; bases with no gene match: 9. The CDR3 DNA follows: TGTGCCAGCAGCTCGACAGGGCAAAGGGGTGGCTACACCTTC. Translating it yields CASSSTGQRGGYTF.

This chain links TRBV14 with TRBJ2-3; 9 bases are a match to TRBD2. There are 15 residues in the CDR3. Germline loops: CDR1 SGHDN, CDR2 FVKESK. V shed 4 bases and J 10 bases; nucleotides not matched to a gene: 12. The CDR3 here is CASSPLSGSTFAQYF. The DNA for the CDR3 is TGTGCCAGCAGCCCGCTTAGCGGGAGTACGTTTGCGCAGTATTTT.

The chain employs TRBV20-1 and TRBJ2-3; possible D gene TRBD1, 6 bases. The CDR3 totals 15 residues. V lost 7 bases and J 4 bases, leaving 21 bases between the germline ends. From germline, CDR1 is DFQATT and CDR2 SNEGSKA (reference sequence). The CDR3 loop reads CSVDHRQGSADTQYF. The CDR3, as DNA: TGCAGTGTTGACCACAGGCAGGGGAGTGCAGATACGCAGTATTTT.

CDR3 DNA: TGCGCCAGCTCGATGCCGGGAGAGACCCAGTACTTC. As protein: CASSMPGETQYF. The V and J genes are TRBV5-1 and TRBJ2-5; D gene uncertain. V lost 7 bases and J 4 bases, leaving 11 bases between the germline ends. In germline, CDR1 is SGHRS, CDR2 YFSETQ. The CDR3 is 12 amino acids.

The rearrangement joins TRBV18 to TRBJ2-7; the D gene is possibly TRBD1 (6 bases). The V end lost 1 base, the J end lost 6 bases, and 10 bases lay between the germline ends. Germline V lookup: CDR1 KGHSH, CDR2 LQKENI. This CDR3 is 13 amino acids long. CDR3 bases: TGTGCCAGCTCACCACAGGGGGTCAGCGAGCAGTACTTC. Amino acid sequence: CASSPQGVSEQYF.

This rearrangement joins TRBV7-6 to TRBJ2-3, with D perhaps matching TRBD1 (6 bases). V was shortened by 7 bases and J by 0 bases, with 14 bases between the two germline ends. This CDR3 is 15 amino acids long. Germline values: CDR1 SGHVS, CDR2 FNYEAQ. This chain's CDR3 is CASIEQGTSTDTQYF. In DNA, the CDR3 is TGTGCCAGCATCGAACAGGGAACTAGCACAGATACGCAGTATTTT.

This chain joins TRBV29-1 and TRBJ1-2; 8 positions agree with TRBD1. Germline V gene lookup returns CDR1 SQVTM and CDR2 ANQGSEA. The CDR3 is 16 residues long. J gave up 0 bases and V 5 bases, and 11 bases lay outside the gene matches. This CDR3 is CSVPPRTGPANYGYTF. The CDR3 DNA sequence: TGCAGCGTTCCTCCCAGGACAGGGCCAGCTAACTATGGCTACACCTTC.